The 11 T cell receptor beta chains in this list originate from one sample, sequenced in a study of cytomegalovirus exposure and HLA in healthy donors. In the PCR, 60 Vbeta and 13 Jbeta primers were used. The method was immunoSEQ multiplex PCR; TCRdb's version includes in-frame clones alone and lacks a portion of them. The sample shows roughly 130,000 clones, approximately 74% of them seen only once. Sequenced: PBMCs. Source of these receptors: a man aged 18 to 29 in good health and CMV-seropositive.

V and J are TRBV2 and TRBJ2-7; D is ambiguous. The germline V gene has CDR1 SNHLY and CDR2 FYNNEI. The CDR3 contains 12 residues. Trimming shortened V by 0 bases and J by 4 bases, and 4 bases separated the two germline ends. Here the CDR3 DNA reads TGTGCCAGCAGTGAAGCGAGGTACGAGCAGTACTTC. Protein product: CASSEARYEQYF.

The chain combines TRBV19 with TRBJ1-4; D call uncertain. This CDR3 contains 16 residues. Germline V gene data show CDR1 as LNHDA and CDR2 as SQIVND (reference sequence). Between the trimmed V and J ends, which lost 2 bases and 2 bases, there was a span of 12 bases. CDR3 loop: CASSIQHRSTNEKLFF. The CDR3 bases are TGTGCCAGTAGTATACAACACAGATCTACTAATGAAAAACTGTTTTTT.

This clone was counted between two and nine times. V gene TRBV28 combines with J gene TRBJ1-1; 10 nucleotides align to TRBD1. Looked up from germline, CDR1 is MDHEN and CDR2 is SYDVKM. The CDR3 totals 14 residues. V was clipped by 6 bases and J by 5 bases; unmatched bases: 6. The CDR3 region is CASRRQGAGTEAFF. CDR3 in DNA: TGTGCCAGCAGAAGACAGGGGGCAGGGACTGAAGCTTTCTTT.

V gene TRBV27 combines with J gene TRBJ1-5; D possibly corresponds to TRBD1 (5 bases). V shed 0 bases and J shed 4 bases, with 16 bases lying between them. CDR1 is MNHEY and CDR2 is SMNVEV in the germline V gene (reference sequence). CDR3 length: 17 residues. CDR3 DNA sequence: TGTGCCAGCAGTTTATCCTGGGGGGGGTTAGGAAATCAGCCCCAGCATTTT. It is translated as CASSLSWGGLGNQPQHF.

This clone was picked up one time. The CDR3 nucleotides are TGTGCCAGTAGCCGGACAGGGGGAAGCTACACCTTC. This gives the protein CASSRTGGSYTF. The chain recombines TRBV19 with TRBJ1-2; 10 bases fit TRBD1. The CDR3 spans 12 residues. The V gene's germline CDR1 is LNHDA and CDR2 SQIVND (reference sequence). Germline trimming cut 6 bases from V and 9 bases from J; bases unmatched to any gene: 4.

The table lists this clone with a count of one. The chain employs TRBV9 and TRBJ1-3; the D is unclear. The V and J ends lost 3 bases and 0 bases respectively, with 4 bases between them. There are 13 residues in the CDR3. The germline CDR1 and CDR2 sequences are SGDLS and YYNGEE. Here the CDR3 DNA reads TGTGCCAGCAGCGCAAACTCTGGAAACACCATATATTTT. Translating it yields CASSANSGNTIYF.

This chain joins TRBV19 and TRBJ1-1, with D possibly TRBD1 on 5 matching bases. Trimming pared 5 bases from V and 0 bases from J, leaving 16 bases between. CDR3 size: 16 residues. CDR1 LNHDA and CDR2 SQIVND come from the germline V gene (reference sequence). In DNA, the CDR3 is TGTGCCAGTAGTTCTATTACTACAGGCATGAACACTGAAGCTTTCTTT. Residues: CASSSITTGMNTEAFF.

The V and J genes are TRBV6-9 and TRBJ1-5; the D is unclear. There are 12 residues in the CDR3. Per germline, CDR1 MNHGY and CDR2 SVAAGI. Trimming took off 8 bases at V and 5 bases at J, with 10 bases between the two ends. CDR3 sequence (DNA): TGTGCCAGCTACCCCTGGCATCAGCCCCAGCATTTT. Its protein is CASYPWHQPQHF.

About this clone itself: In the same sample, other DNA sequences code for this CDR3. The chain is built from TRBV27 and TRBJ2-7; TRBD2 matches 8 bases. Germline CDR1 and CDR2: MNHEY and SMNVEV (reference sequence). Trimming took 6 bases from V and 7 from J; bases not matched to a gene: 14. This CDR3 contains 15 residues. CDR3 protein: CASSAGTRGFVEQYF. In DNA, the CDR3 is TGTGCCAGCAGCGCCGGGACTAGGGGGTTTGTGGAGCAGTACTTC.

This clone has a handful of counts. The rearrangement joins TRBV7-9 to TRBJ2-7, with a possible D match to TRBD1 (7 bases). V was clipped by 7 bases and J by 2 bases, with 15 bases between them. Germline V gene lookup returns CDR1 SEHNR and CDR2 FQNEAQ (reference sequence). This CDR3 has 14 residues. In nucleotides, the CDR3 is TGTGCCAGCACCCCGGACAGGACTACCTACGAGCAGTACTTC. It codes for CASTPDRTTYEQYF.

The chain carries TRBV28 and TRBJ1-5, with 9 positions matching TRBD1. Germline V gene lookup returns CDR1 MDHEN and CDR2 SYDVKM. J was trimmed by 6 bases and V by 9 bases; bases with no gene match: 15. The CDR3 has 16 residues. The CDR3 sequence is CASIRPGQGSSQPQHF. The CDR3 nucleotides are TGTGCCAGTATCCGTCCGGGACAGGGTTCTAGTCAGCCCCAGCATTTT.